This entry is about one T cell receptor (beta chain). This entry belongs to a study of blood T cell repertoires in COVID-19. Study details: Acute and convalescent COVID-19 samples came from the United States, Italy and Spain. T cells, B-cell-depleted T cells, or PBMCs supplied cDNA or gDNA.

Original processing methods: Reference gene primer amplification gave nucleated cell count estimates. The table came from immunoSEQ multiplex PCR; TCRdb's copy has only in-frame clones and leaves some out. From that table come the V and J calls and clone size; the DNA was used to work out D and trimming. The sample includes about 150,000 clones, 65% to 85% of them seen just once. This CDR3 has 14 amino acids. The germline V gene has CDR1 MNHNY and CDR2 SVGAGI (reference sequence). V was cut by 6 bases and J by 5 bases, with 14 bases left in between. Sample: peripheral blood. The chain has TRBV6-6 and TRBJ1-5; a possible D gene is TRBD1 (6 bases). The origin of this receptor is a woman aged 50 to 60 with acute or convalescent COVID-19. The CDR3 reads CASSHQGHDQPQHF. CDR3 DNA: TGTGCCAGCAGCCACCAGGGGCACGATCAGCCCCAGCATTTT.